Each of the 8 T cell receptor beta chains below was sequenced from the same sample in a study of blood T cell repertoires in COVID-19. TCRdb's copy holds only in-frame clones and misses some; the assay was immunoSEQ multiplex PCR. The table includes 150,000 or so clones, 82% detected once. Sequencing was performed on PBMCs or T cells enriched from blood (not recorded which). The source is a man aged 60 to 75 who had recovered from COVID-19.

The rearrangement joins TRBV29-1 to TRBJ1-1, with D possibly TRBD1 on 6 matching bases. Between the trimmed V and J ends, which lost 3 bases and 0 bases, there was a span of 14 bases. The CDR3 spans 15 residues. Germline-derived CDR1 and CDR2 are SQVTM and ANQGSEA. CDR3 region: CSVEDSGTLNTEAFF. CDR3 nucleotides: TGCAGCGTTGAGGATTCCGGGACATTGAACACTGAAGCTTTCTTT.

The table lists this clone with a few counts. V is TRBV11-1 and J is TRBJ2-7, with no clear D. Trimming stripped 5 bases from V and 3 bases from J, with 8 bases between. This CDR3 comprises 12 residues. Germline lookup yields CDR1 SGHAT and CDR2 FQDESV (reference sequence). For the CDR3, the DNA is TGTGCCAGCAGCACTATCCTCTACGAGCAGTACTTC. It is translated as CASSTILYEQYF. The whole variable domain, remainder taken from reference TRBV11-1 and TRBJ2-7, is EAEVAQSPRYKITEKSQAVAFWCDPISGHATLYWYRQILGQGPELLVQFQDESVVDDSQLPKDRFSAERLKGVDSTLKIQPAELGDSAMYLCASSTILYEQYFGPGTRLTVT.

This clone came up once. The chain links TRBV27 to TRBJ1-4; D is perhaps TRBD1 (5 bases). Germline V gene sequence: CDR1 MNHEY, CDR2 SMNVEV (reference sequence). Trimming took 2 bases from V and 7 from J, leaving 14 bases between them. This CDR3 spans 15 amino acids. For the CDR3, the DNA is TGTGCCAGCAGTTTAAGGCCAGGGAGGACTGAAAAACTGTTTTTT. It translates to CASSLRPGRTEKLFF.

The DNA of the CDR3 is TGTGCCAGCACCACTATTGGGGGCCACGAGCAGTACTTC. This gives the protein CASTTIGGHEQYF. The chain links TRBV2 to TRBJ2-7, with TRBD1 as a possible D gene (6 bases). In germline, CDR1 is SNHLY, CDR2 FYNNEI. The CDR3 loop spans 13 amino acids. V was shortened by 7 bases and J by 5 bases, with 15 bases between the two germline ends.

This clone was detected once. This sequence joins TRBV28 and TRBJ1-1; D call uncertain. This CDR3 is 15 amino acids long. Germline V gene data show CDR1 as MDHEN and CDR2 as SYDVKM. V was trimmed by 5 bases and J by 4 bases, leaving 17 bases between them. The CDR3 here is CASSIPTGWGTEAFF. The CDR3 DNA reads as TGTGCCAGCAGTATCCCCACGGGATGGGGCACTGAAGCTTTCTTT. The full variable domain, in which reference TRBV28 and TRBJ1-1 provide the parts outside the CDR3, is DVKVTQSSRYLVKRTGEKVFLECVQDMDHENMFWYRQDPGLGLRLIYFSYDVKMKEKGDIPEGYSVSREKKERFSLILESASTNQTSMYLCASSIPTGWGTEAFFGQGTRLTVV.

This clone was seen a single time. V gene TRBV6-1 combines with J gene TRBJ1-6; 8 bases align to TRBD1. Trimming removed 1 base from V and 8 bases from J; junction bases left unmatched: 4. The CDR3 is 15 amino acids. Germline CDR1 is MNHNS and CDR2 is SASEGT. The CDR3 DNA follows: TGTGCCAGCAGTGAAGTCAGGGGGCCATATTCACCCCTCCACTTT. Its translation: CASSEVRGPYSPLHF.

The chain carries TRBV9 and TRBJ2-2; 10 nucleotides agree with TRBD1. Unmatched junction bases numbered 7, after V lost 4 bases and J lost 4 bases. The CDR3 is made up of 16 amino acids. Germline V CDR1 and CDR2: SGDLS, YYNGEE. The CDR3 sequence: CASSTRGQGRTGELFF. CDR3 in DNA: TGTGCCAGCAGCACTAGGGGACAGGGGCGCACCGGGGAGCTGTTTTTT.

The chain links TRBV6-6 to TRBJ2-3, with 11 bases aligning to TRBD2. CDR1 and CDR2 (germline): MNHNY, SVGAGI (reference sequence). CDR3 length: 15 residues. Trimming at V came to 2 bases and at J to 5 bases, leaving 3 bases not matched to a gene. CDR3 in DNA: TGTGCCAGCAGTTACACGGGACTAGCGGAAGATACGCAGTATTTT. Protein product: CASSYTGLAEDTQYF.